These 7 T cell receptor beta chains were all obtained from the same sample, sequenced in a study of T cell responses to AZD1222 COVID-19 vaccine. Assay used: immunoSEQ multiplex PCR; TCRdb lists only in-frame clones, some missing. Of some 89,000 clones in the sample, about 92% were seen once. The sequences come from peripheral blood, collected on day 0 of AZD1222 vaccination. These receptors were collected from an adult in good health.

The chain links TRBV7-9 to TRBJ2-7; 7 bases line up with TRBD2. CDR1 is SEHNR and CDR2 is FQNEAQ in the germline V gene (reference sequence). Trimming at V came to 5 bases and at J to 5 bases, leaving 24 bases not matched to a gene. The CDR3 is made up of 19 amino acids. CDR3 DNA: TGTGCCAGCAGCGGGGCCGCGGGAGAACGACTAGCTGGATCGGACGAGCAGTACTTC. It yields the protein CASSGAAGERLAGSDEQYF.

V is TRBV19 and J is TRBJ2-1; TRBD1 is a possible D gene (5 bases). V dropped 1 base and J dropped 9 bases, with 10 bases sitting between them. CDR3 size: 13 residues. Germline V gives CDR1 LNHDA, CDR2 SQIVND (reference sequence). The CDR3 DNA sequence: TGTGCCAGTAGTATAGGCTTGGGGCTTGAGCAGTTCTTC. It encodes CASSIGLGLEQFF.

The J gene is TRBJ1-5, the V gene TRBV27; D perhaps matches TRBD1 (6 bases). V lost 4 bases to trimming and J lost 2 bases, with 12 bases between them. The CDR3 runs 15 residues. Germline CDR1 reads MNHEY; CDR2 reads SMNVEV (reference sequence). DNA for the CDR3: TGTGCCAGCAGTTCCACAGGGCGGCGCAATCAGCCCCAGCATTTT. Its translation is CASSSTGRRNQPQHF.

J is TRBJ1-2 and V is TRBV5-1; D gene ambiguous. V lost 4 bases, J lost 0 bases, and 13 bases lay in between. From germline, CDR1 is SGHRS and CDR2 YFSETQ. CDR3 size: 15 residues. CDR3 residues: CASSDYDGSNYGYTF. The CDR3, as DNA: TGCGCCAGCAGCGATTATGACGGATCTAACTATGGCTACACCTTC.

The chain has TRBV10-3 and TRBJ1-5; no definite D call. The CDR3 runs 15 residues. V gave up 3 bases and J gave up 5 bases, with 14 bases separating them. From germline, CDR1 is ENHRY and CDR2 SYGVKD. This CDR3 is CAISDYNQLDQPQHF. DNA for the CDR3: TGTGCCATCAGTGATTACAATCAGCTGGATCAGCCCCAGCATTTT.

The V gene is TRBV30, the J gene TRBJ2-3; D unresolved. The CDR3 runs to 13 residues. V lost 0 bases to trimming and J lost 1 base, with 5 bases between them. Germline V gene data show CDR1 as GTSNPN and CDR2 as SVGIG (reference sequence). The CDR3 spells CAWSVGGTDTQYF. Here the CDR3 DNA reads TGTGCCTGGAGTGTGGGCGGCACAGATACGCAGTATTTT.

This clone appeared many times. Additional DNA sequences in this sample encode the identical CDR3. This rearrangement joins TRBV7-6 to TRBJ2-2; 10 bases fit TRBD2. Germline V gene sequence: CDR1 SGHVS, CDR2 FNYEAQ. The CDR3 loop spans 17 amino acids. Trimming took 1 base from V and 5 from J; bases not matched to a gene: 7. The CDR3 DNA sequence: TGTGCCAGCAGCTTAGGAGCGGGAGGGCCGGGGACCGGGGAGCTGTTTTTT. The encoded protein is CASSLGAGGPGTGELFF.